This TCR beta chain is drawn from a study of T cells in localized non-small cell lung cancer. Profiled with immunoSEQ multiplex PCR; TCRdb holds only in-frame clones, not every one. This sample has 59,000 or so clones, with approximately 90% found just once. The CDR3 loop spans 12 amino acids. Trimming removed 9 bases from V and 5 bases from J; junction bases left unmatched: 7. Per germline, CDR1 LNHDA and CDR2 SQIVND (reference sequence). Study-level results: Higher adjacent-lung clonality was associated with shorter survival. Analysis by sequencing included only one tumor region, so heterogeneity remains possible. There was higher T cell clonality in uninvolved adjacent lung than in tumor, and it was highest there. In adjacent lung appeared a median around 55 of the top 100 tumor clones.

For this clone: The target antigen is unknown.

The receptor comes from a man aged 40 to 70 with stage I lung adenocarcinoma. This chain joins TRBV19 and TRBJ2-7, with 7 bases aligning to TRBD2. The sequenced sample was peripheral blood, obtained before any cancer treatment. CDR3 loop: CARWEGMDEQYF. The DNA of the CDR3 is TGTGCCAGGTGGGAGGGTATGGACGAGCAGTACTTC.